These 11 T cell receptor beta chains came from one sample sequenced in a study of cytomegalovirus exposure and HLA in healthy donors. Primers for the PCR totalled 60 Vbeta and 13 Jbeta. Measured with immunoSEQ multiplex PCR; TCRdb has only the in-frame clones, and not every one. The sample holds 130,000 or so clones, around four fifths seen once. The sequenced sample was PBMCs. These receptors all come from a woman between 40 and 55 years old in good health and CMV-seronegative.

This clone was recorded once. The CDR3 loop is CASRRTQSDTQYF. CDR3 in DNA: TGTGCCAGCCGCAGGACACAATCAGATACGCAGTATTTT. This chain links TRBV25-1 with TRBJ2-3; D is possibly TRBD1 (5 bases). This CDR3 has 13 residues. V lost 8 bases and J lost 4, with 13 bases in between. Germline lookup yields CDR1 MGHDK and CDR2 SYGVNS.

V is TRBV5-8 and J is TRBJ1-3; D gene unclear. The CDR3 totals 15 residues. The V gene lost 5 bases and the J gene lost 0 bases, with 12 bases spanning the gap. Germline CDR1 SGHTS, CDR2 YDEGEE. The CDR3 bases are TGTGCCAGCAGTTCCAGGATTTCCTCTGGAAACACCATATATTTT. Translating gives CASSSRISSGNTIYF.

The gene calls are TRBV4-2 and TRBJ2-3, with 9 bases lining up with TRBD2. Germline values: CDR1 LGHNA, CDR2 YNFKEQ. V trimming: 2 bases; J trimming: 2 bases; junction bases outside the gene matches: 8. The CDR3 extends over 17 amino acids. DNA for the CDR3: TGTGCCAGCAGCCAAAACCCAGCGGGGGGTTCCACAGATACGCAGTATTTT. It codes for CASSQNPAGGSTDTQYF.

J is TRBJ1-2 and V is TRBV10-2; 9 nucleotides line up with TRBD1. Germline CDR1 is WSHSY and CDR2 is SAAADI. The CDR3 has 16 residues. V shed 6 bases and J 8 bases; nucleotides not matched to a gene: 16. This CDR3 is CASRRTPGQGNEGYTF. The CDR3 DNA reads as TGCGCCAGCAGGAGAACTCCTGGACAGGGGAATGAGGGCTACACCTTC.

The V call is TRBV19, the J call TRBJ2-7; D remains unclear. Trimming removed 3 bases from V and 2 bases from J, with 8 bases in between. The CDR3 has 13 residues. Germline CDR1 reads LNHDA; CDR2 reads SQIVND (reference sequence). The CDR3, as DNA: TGTGCCAGTAGTATCTCCCAGACCTACGAGCAGTACTTC. This sequence encodes CASSISQTYEQYF.

The chain carries TRBV6-6 and TRBJ1-5, with D possibly TRBD1 on 5 matching bases. Deletions cut 6 bases from V and 1 base from J, with 13 bases between. Per the germline V gene, CDR1 is MNHNY and CDR2 is SVGAGI (reference sequence). The CDR3 is 15 amino acids. CDR3 region: CASRTTVGSNQPQHF. The CDR3 DNA reads as TGTGCCAGCAGGACGACAGTGGGAAGCAATCAGCCCCAGCATTTT.

The chain employs TRBV29-1 and TRBJ1-5; D unclear. In germline, CDR1 is SQVTM, CDR2 ANQGSEA. This CDR3 contains 12 residues. Trimming removed 5 bases at V and 2 bases at J, with 7 bases between. As DNA, the CDR3 is TGCAGCGTTTCTGAGGGCAATCAGCCCCAGCATTTT. The encoded protein is CSVSEGNQPQHF.

The chain employs TRBV7-9 and TRBJ1-4; D not resolved. Trimming removed 1 base at V and 5 bases at J, with 8 bases between. The CDR3 has 14 residues. Germline V gene sequence: CDR1 SEHNR, CDR2 FQNEAQ (reference sequence). In DNA form, the CDR3 reads TGTGCCAGCAGCTTAGACGGGTTCAATGAAAAACTGTTTTTT. Protein sequence: CASSLDGFNEKLFF. Using reference TRBV7-9 and TRBJ1-4 for the parts outside the CDR3, the full variable domain is DTGVSQNPRHKITKRGQNVTFRCDPISEHNRLYWYRQTLGQGPEFLTYFQNEAQLEKSRLLSDRFSAERPKGSFSTLEIQRTEQGDSAMYLCASSLDGFNEKLFFGSGTQLSVL.

The V call is TRBV4-1, the J call TRBJ2-7; 7 nucleotides match TRBD2. V trimming: 1 base; J trimming: 1 base; junction bases outside the gene matches: 13. The CDR3 is 18 residues long. Germline values: CDR1 MGHRA, CDR2 YSYEKL. DNA for the CDR3: TGCGCCAGCAGCCAAGGGGGGGGAGAGTTGGGAACTTCCTACGAGCAGTACTTC. It codes for CASSQGGGELGTSYEQYF.

The CDR3 loop reads CASSYWQGGTEAFF. CDR3 DNA: TGTGCCAGCAGTTACTGGCAGGGTGGCACTGAAGCTTTCTTT. The chain employs TRBV6-5 and TRBJ1-1; possible D gene TRBD1, 5 bases. The germline CDR1 and CDR2 sequences are MNHEY and SVGAGI. V lost 1 base to trimming and J lost 4 bases, with 10 bases between them. This CDR3 contains 14 residues.

The V call is TRBV7-9, the J call TRBJ1-2; perhaps TRBD1 as D (6 bases). Trimming took 4 bases from V and 5 from J, leaving 17 bases between them. Germline values: CDR1 SEHNR, CDR2 FQNEAQ (reference sequence). The CDR3 contains 15 residues. For the CDR3, the DNA is TGTGCCAGCAGCTCGACCCGCAGGGGACGGTATGGCTACACCTTC. It translates to CASSSTRRGRYGYTF.